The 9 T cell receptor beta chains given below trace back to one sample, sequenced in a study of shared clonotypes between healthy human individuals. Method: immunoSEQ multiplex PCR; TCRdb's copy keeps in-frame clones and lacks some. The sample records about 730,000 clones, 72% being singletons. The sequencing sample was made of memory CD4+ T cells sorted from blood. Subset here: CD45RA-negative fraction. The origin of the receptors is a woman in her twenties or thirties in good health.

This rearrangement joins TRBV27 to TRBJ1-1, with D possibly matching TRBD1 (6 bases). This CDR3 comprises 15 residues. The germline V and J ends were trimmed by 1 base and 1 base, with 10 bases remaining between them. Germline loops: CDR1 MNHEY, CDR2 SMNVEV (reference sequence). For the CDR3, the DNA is TGTGCCAGCAGTTTATTGGGGGCGAGGAACACTGAAGCTTTCTTT. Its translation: CASSLLGARNTEAFF.

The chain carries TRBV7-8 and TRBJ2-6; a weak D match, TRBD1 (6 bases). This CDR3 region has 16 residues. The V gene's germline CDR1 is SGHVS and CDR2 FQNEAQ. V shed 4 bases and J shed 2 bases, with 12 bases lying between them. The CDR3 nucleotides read TGTGCCAGCAGCTCCTACAGGGCTCCTGGGGCCAACGTCCTGACTTTC. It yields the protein CASSSYRAPGANVLTF.

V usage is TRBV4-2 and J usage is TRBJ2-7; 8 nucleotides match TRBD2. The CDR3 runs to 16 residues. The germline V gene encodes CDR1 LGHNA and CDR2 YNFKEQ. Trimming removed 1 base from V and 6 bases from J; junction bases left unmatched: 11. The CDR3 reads CASSQGRGAGAGEQYF. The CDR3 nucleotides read TGTGCCAGCAGCCAAGGGAGGGGAGCGGGAGCGGGCGAGCAGTACTTC.

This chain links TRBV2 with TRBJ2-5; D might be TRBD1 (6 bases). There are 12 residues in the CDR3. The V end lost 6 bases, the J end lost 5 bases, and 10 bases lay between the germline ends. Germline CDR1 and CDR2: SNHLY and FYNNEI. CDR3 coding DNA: TGTGCCAGCAGCCACAGGGTTGAGACCCAGTACTTC. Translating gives CASSHRVETQYF.

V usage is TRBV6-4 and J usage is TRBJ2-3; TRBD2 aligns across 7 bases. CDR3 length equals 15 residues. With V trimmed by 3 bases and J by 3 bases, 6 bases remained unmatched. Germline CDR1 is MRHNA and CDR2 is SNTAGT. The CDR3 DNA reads TGTGCCAGCAGTGAAGGCGGGAGAGAAACAGATACGCAGTATTTT. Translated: CASSEGGRETDTQYF.

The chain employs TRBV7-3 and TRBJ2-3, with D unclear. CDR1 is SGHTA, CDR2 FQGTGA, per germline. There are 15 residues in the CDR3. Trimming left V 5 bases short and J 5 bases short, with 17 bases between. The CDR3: CASSTVGGNGDTQYF. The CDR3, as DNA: TGTGCCAGCAGCACAGTGGGTGGGAACGGAGATACGCAGTATTTT.

The CDR3 nucleotides are TGTGCCAGCAGTTACTCGACAGGGGCCTACGAGCAGTACTTC. Residues: CASSYSTGAYEQYF. This rearrangement joins TRBV6-6 to TRBJ2-7; 8 nucleotides align to TRBD1. The length of the CDR3 is 14 residues. The junction had 0 bases not matched to a gene; V was cut back by 0 bases and J by 2 bases. Germline V lookup: CDR1 MNHNY, CDR2 SVGAGI (reference sequence).

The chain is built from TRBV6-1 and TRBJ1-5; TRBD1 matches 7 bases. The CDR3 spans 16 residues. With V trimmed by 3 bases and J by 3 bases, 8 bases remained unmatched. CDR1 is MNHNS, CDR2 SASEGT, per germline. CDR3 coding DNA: TGTGCCAGCAGTGAGATAGCAGGGGGTGACAATCAGCCCCAGCATTTT. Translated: CASSEIAGGDNQPQHF.

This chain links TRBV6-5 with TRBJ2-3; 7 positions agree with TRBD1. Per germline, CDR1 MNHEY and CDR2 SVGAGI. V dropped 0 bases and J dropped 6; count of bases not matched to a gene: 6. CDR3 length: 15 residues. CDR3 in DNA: TGTGCCAGCAGTTACTCAGGGGAACAGGGGGATACGCAGTATTTT. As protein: CASSYSGEQGDTQYF.